Listed below are T cell receptor beta chains from one sample, sequenced in a study of PD-L1 blockade in urothelial cancer. Data came from immunoSEQ multiplex PCR; TCRdb stores just in-frame clones and leaves some out. The data show about 120,000 clones, with roughly 88% seen just once and 2.4% held by the top ten. Sequencing was performed on PBMCs, taken around atezolizumab (anti-PD-L1) treatment. Every receptor here comes from a man between 45 and 60 years old with urothelial cancer. Both conserved end residues are part of each CDR3.

J gene | V gene | CDR3 protein
TRBJ2-5 | TRBV9 | CASPTWTSGRFCQETQYF
TRBJ2-3 | TRBV19 | CASGGGRTSTDTQYF
TRBJ1-4 | TRBV11-2 | CASSQGKKLFF
TRBJ2-3 | TRBV11-2 | CASSLAGGSSTDTQYF
TRBJ2-1 | TRBV6-4 | CASTAIAGGEQFF
TRBJ2-6 | TRBV28 | CASSKTGVGANVLTF
TRBJ2-4 | TRBV4-2 | CASSQDTYLTKNIQYF
TRBJ2-2 | TRBV2 | CASRGLAGYTGELFF
TRBJ2-6 | TRBV6-5 | CASRGASGANVLTF
TRBJ1-1 | TRBV11-2 | CASSFLRVPEAFF
TRBJ1-2 | TRBV5-1 | CASSSGNYGYTF
TRBJ1-1 | TRBV23-1 | CASSPGIDNTEAFF
TRBJ1-2 | TRBV4-1 | CASSQDSQGFSYGYTF
TRBJ1-1 | TRBV28 | CASSSGGGPTEAFF
TRBJ2-7 | TRBV27 | CASRNRDRHHYEQYF
TRBJ2-1 | TRBV5-1 | CASSLVSGYSYNEQFF
TRBJ1-4 | TRBV28 | CASSRNEKLFF
TRBJ1-2 | TRBV19 | CASSIGTENYGYTF
TRBJ1-4 | TRBV9 | CASSVDGTDEKLFF
TRBJ2-2 | TRBV6-6 | CASSYSQGQLFF
TRBJ1-1 | TRBV9 | CASSSTVNTEAFF
TRBJ2-1 | TRBV30 | CAWSVGLAGVDEQFF
TRBJ1-3 | TRBV6-5 | CASTPGGVIGNTIYF
TRBJ2-7 | TRBV29-1 | CSVVPSGKHEQYF
TRBJ2-1 | TRBV29-1 | CSVDEEASGWQFF
TRBJ1-4 | TRBV2 | CASSIQGANEKLFF
TRBJ2-7 | TRBV6-5 | CASRGRLDSTYEQYF